The clone carrying this T cell receptor (beta chain) was counted only a few times. Its specificity is not known. Using immunoSEQ multiplex PCR, the repertoire was profiled, and TCRdb retains in-frame clones only, with some absent. This table holds about 31,000 clones, roughly 80% found once. As to time point: week 35, safety follow-up. Vaccinated patients received 300 ug of mutant IDH1 20-mer peptide per dose, with topical imiquimod. Those who donated had recent WHO grade 3 or 4 IDH1-mutant, ATRX-lost astrocytomas. This sample stems from a study of a mutant IDH1 vaccine in newly diagnosed glioma. In the study overall: Beforehand, treatment had been radiotherapy, temozolomide, or both; the majority received both. V12 occurred at week 35 and V13 at week 47.

The germline V gene has CDR1 MGHDK and CDR2 SYGVNS. The CDR3 is 12 residues long. V was cut by 8 bases and J by 8 bases, with 15 bases left in between. The rearrangement joins TRBV25-1 to TRBJ1-2, with TRBD1 as a possible D gene (6 bases). The specimen was PBMCs, collected from a glioma patient whose treatment included an IDH1 peptide vaccine. The TCR originated in a man in his thirties or forties with glioma. The CDR3 DNA reads as TGTGCCAGCCACACAGGGTATGTCGGCTACACCTTC. Protein sequence: CASHTGYVGYTF.